This is a list of T cell receptor beta chains from one sample in a study of human T cells and chemical hapten exposure. TCRdb recomputed calls from the RACE reads with MiXCR, one row per CDR3 protein. The sample shows more than 85,000 distinct CDR3 sequences, about a tenth of them seen only once. This material consisted of whole blood, taken in connection with sensitization to the hapten diphenylcyclopropenone (DPC). These receptor sequences come from a woman between 35 and 50 years old with alopecia areata. Some clones in this sample may be carry-over from other donors' samples. Both conserved end residues are part of each CDR3. The order of the fields is V gene, clone size, J gene, D gene, CDR3 protein, CDR3 DNA. D genes are given only for firm matches. Clone size, where shown, is once, few, many, or a class for clones that have expanded.

>TRBV10-3|few|TRBJ2-3|TRBD1
CASRFQGAPTDTQYF
TGTGCCAGCCGGTTCCAGGGGGCGCCGACAGATACGCAGTATTTT
>TRBV2|many|TRBJ1-1|NA
CASSSTGRMNTEAFF
TGTGCCAGCAGCTCTACGGGACGGATGAACACTGAAGCTTTCTTT
>TRBV3-1|NA|TRBJ2-1|TRBD2
CASSLLAGAYNEQFF
TGTGCCAGCAGCCTCCTAGCGGGTGCCTACAATGAGCAGTTCTTC
>TRBV19|few|TRBJ2-7|NA
CASILNRETYEQYF
TGTGCCAGTATCCTTAACAGGGAAACCTACGAGCAGTACTTC
>TRBV6-1|NA|TRBJ1-6|NA
CASTPGMELSPLHF
TGTGCCAGCACCCCCGGGATGGAGCTTTCACCCCTCCACTTT
>TRBV4-3|many|TRBJ2-7|TRBD1
CASSQLTGGSYPYEQYF
TGCGCCAGCAGCCAACTTACAGGGGGATCGTACCCCTACGAGCAGTACTTC
>TRBV7-2|NA|TRBJ1-6|NA
CASSLEQLSYNSPLHF
TGTGCCAGCAGCTTAGAACAGCTCTCCTATAATTCACCCCTCCACTTT
>TRBV28|few|TRBJ2-7|NA
CASSQSSEEGGEQYF
TGTGCCAGCAGTCAATCATCCGAGGAGGGAGGCGAGCAGTACTTC
>TRBV28|once|TRBJ1-5|NA
CASSPIQHF
TGTGCCAGCAGTCCAATCCAGCATTTT
>TRBV28|many|TRBJ2-5|TRBD1
CASSSMPDRVGTQYF
TGTGCCAGCAGTTCCATGCCCGACAGGGTAGGGACCCAGTACTTC
>TRBV10-3|NA|TRBJ2-3|TRBD2
CAISESTRAGGPDTQYF
TGTGCCATCAGTGAGTCGACTCGAGCGGGGGGCCCAGATACGCAGTATTTT
>TRBV27|few|TRBJ1-2|NA
CASSLTGGPGYGYTF
TGTGCCAGCAGTTTAACGGGGGGGCCGGGCTATGGCTACACCTTC
>TRBV6-2/TRBV6-3|many|TRBJ1-1|TRBD1
CASSFRDTGANTEAFF
TGTGCCAGCAGTTTCCGTGATACAGGGGCGAACACTGAAGCTTTCTTT
>TRBV11-2|many|TRBJ2-7|NA
CASSPGGTATSYEQYF
TGTGCCAGCAGCCCGGGAGGGACAGCCACCTCCTACGAGCAGTACTTC
>TRBV4-3|NA|TRBJ2-1|NA
CASSQGGAVRDEQFF
TGCGCCAGCAGCCAGGGGGGTGCGGTGAGGGATGAGCAGTTCTTC
>TRBV3-1|many|TRBJ1-1|NA
CASSLVAGTEAFF
TGTGCCAGCAGCTTGGTCGCGGGCACTGAAGCTTTCTTT
>TRBV9|NA|TRBJ1-2|NA
CASSVETWTPGYGYTF
TGTGCCAGCAGCGTCGAGACCTGGACCCCGGGCTATGGCTACACCTTC
>TRBV27|NA|TRBJ1-5|TRBD1
CASSLRGRGPSPQHF
TGTGCCAGCAGTTTAAGGGGGCGGGGGCCTTCGCCCCAGCATTTT
>TRBV27|many|TRBJ2-6|NA
CASSFGGTGANVLTF
TGTGCCAGCAGTTTTGGAGGGACTGGGGCCAACGTCCTGACTTTC
>TRBV12-3/TRBV12-4|NA|TRBJ2-7|TRBD1
CASSSSRQGAYEQYF
TGTGCCAGCAGCTCATCTCGACAGGGCGCTTACGAGCAGTACTTC
>TRBV5-4|few|TRBJ2-5|NA
CASSPRGFQETQYF
TGTGCCAGCAGCCCGAGGGGTTTCCAAGAGACCCAGTACTTC
>TRBV6-1|many|TRBJ1-6|NA
CAVEIYYYDSPLHF
TGTGCCGTCGAGATATACTATTACGACTCACCCCTCCACTTT
>TRBV25-1|many|TRBJ1-6|TRBD1
CASSDTGGPWSSPLHF
TGTGCCAGCAGTGACACAGGGGGTCCGTGGAGCTCACCCCTCCACTTT
>TRBV29-1|NA|TRBJ2-7|NA
CSVEERTDSYEQYF
TGCAGCGTTGAAGAGAGGACAGACTCCTACGAGCAGTACTTC
>TRBV6-2/TRBV6-3|few|TRBJ1-1|TRBD1
CASSYQGAGTEAFF
TGTGCCAGCAGTTACCAGGGGGCGGGGACTGAAGCTTTCTTT
>TRBV3-1|few|TRBJ2-5|NA
CASSQDLQGQYF
TGTGCCAGCAGCCAAGATCTGCAGGGCCAGTACTTC
>TRBV29-1|NA|TRBJ1-2|TRBD1
CSGGTGSLYGYTF
TGCAGCGGGGGGACAGGTTCTCTCTATGGCTACACCTTC
>TRBV27|few|TRBJ1-4|NA
CASRQNEKLFF
TGTGCCAGCAGGCAGAATGAAAAACTGTTTTTT
>TRBV7-2|few|TRBJ2-3|NA
CASSSNPPNTQYF
TGTGCCAGCAGCTCCAACCCCCCGAATACGCAGTATTTT
>TRBV28|NA|TRBJ1-6|TRBD1
CASSLGGQGNSPLHF
TGTGCCAGCAGTTTAGGGGGACAGGGGAATTCACCCCTCCACTTT
>TRBV29-1|few|TRBJ2-7|NA
CSVGKGDEQYF
TGCAGCGTTGGTAAGGGTGACGAGCAGTACTTC
>TRBV29-1|many|TRBJ2-4|NA
CSVESRGGTNENIQYF
TGCAGCGTTGAATCCAGGGGAGGAACCAATGAAAACATTCAGTACTTC
>TRBV5-6|many|TRBJ1-1|NA
CASSWRQAGNTEAFF
TGTGCCAGCAGCTGGCGACAGGCCGGTAACACTGAAGCTTTCTTT
>TRBV5-1|many|TRBJ1-1|NA
CASSFRGLSPTEAFF
TGCGCCAGCAGCTTCCGAGGACTCTCACCCACTGAAGCTTTCTTT
>TRBV7-2|few|TRBJ2-1|NA
CASKSLSSYNEQFF
TGTGCCAGCAAAAGTCTGAGCTCCTACAATGAGCAGTTCTTC
>TRBV2|few|TRBJ1-2|NA
CASSEWTAYGYTF
TGTGCCAGCAGTGAATGGACAGCCTATGGCTACACCTTC
>TRBV10-3|few|TRBJ2-7|TRBD2
CAISSLAGGSYEQYF
TGTGCCATCAGTTCATTAGCGGGGGGCTCCTACGAGCAGTACTTC
>TRBV20-1|many|TRBJ1-2|NA
CSANQDSNYGYTF
TGCAGTGCAAACCAGGATTCTAACTATGGCTACACCTTC
>TRBV3-1|many|TRBJ1-1|TRBD1
CASSRTGGLMNTEAFF
TGTGCCAGCAGCCGGACAGGGGGACTGATGAACACTGAAGCTTTCTTT
>TRBV4-1|many|TRBJ2-6|NA
CASSLVGANVLTF
TGCGCCAGCAGCCTTGTGGGGGCCAACGTCCTGACTTTC
>TRBV5-6|many|TRBJ2-2|NA
CASSPNGGSGELFF
TGTGCCAGCAGCCCGAACGGGGGATCCGGGGAGCTGTTTTTT
>TRBV30|NA|TRBJ1-2|TRBD1
CAWSPDRGNYGYTF
TGTGCCTGGAGTCCGGACAGGGGAAACTATGGCTACACCTTC
>TRBV5-4|NA|TRBJ2-1|NA
CASSLVLNPGDEQFF
TGTGCCAGCAGCTTGGTCCTGAACCCCGGCGATGAGCAGTTCTTC
>TRBV28|few|TRBJ2-7|TRBD2
CASSSGGGWYEQYF
TGTGCCAGCAGTTCCGGCGGGGGGTGGTACGAGCAGTACTTC
>TRBV4-3|many|TRBJ1-6|TRBD1
CASSQGPGTGEISPLHF
TGCGCCAGCAGCCAAGGTCCCGGGACAGGGGAAATTTCACCCCTCCACTTT
>TRBV6-1|many|TRBJ2-1|NA
CASSVWGQGEQFF
TGTGCCAGCAGTGTCTGGGGGCAGGGTGAGCAGTTCTTC
>TRBV6-2/TRBV6-3|NA|TRBJ2-3|NA
CASSSSDTQYF
TGTGCCAGCAGTTCTTCAGATACGCAGTATTTT
>TRBV11-3|NA|TRBJ2-7|NA
CASSLSSGSTYEQYF
TGTGCCAGCAGCTTATCGTCAGGGAGCACCTACGAGCAGTACTTC
>TRBV7-2|NA|TRBJ2-7|TRBD2
CASKQRGGAYEQYF
TGTGCCAGCAAACAGCGGGGGGGCGCCTACGAGCAGTACTTC
>TRBV6-5|many|TRBJ1-2|TRBD1
CASSYRGTGWDGYTF
TGTGCCAGCAGTTACCGGGGGACAGGGTGGGATGGCTACACCTTC
>TRBV20-1|NA|TRBJ2-2|TRBD2
CSARDGAGLNTGELFF
TGCAGTGCTAGAGATGGTGCGGGACTAAACACCGGGGAGCTGTTTTTT
>TRBV15|many|TRBJ1-6|NA
CATSRARTYNSPLHF
TGTGCCACCAGCAGAGCTCGTACTTATAATTCACCCCTCCACTTT
>TRBV18|few|TRBJ2-2|NA
CASSPPPNTGELFF
TGTGCCAGCTCACCACCGCCGAACACCGGGGAGCTGTTTTTT
>TRBV11-2|many|TRBJ1-2|NA
CASSLSNDNYGYTF
TGTGCCAGCAGCTTAAGTAATGATAACTATGGCTACACCTTC
>TRBV4-2|few|TRBJ2-5|NA
CASSQDRGKETQYF
TGTGCCAGCAGCCAAGATCGGGGAAAAGAGACCCAGTACTTC
>TRBV18|few|TRBJ1-2|NA
CASSPDWTAAFYGYTF
TGTGCCAGCTCACCGGATTGGACAGCCGCATTTTATGGCTACACCTTC
>TRBV7-2|many|TRBJ1-4|TRBD1
CASSFTGTGDEKLFF
TGTGCCAGCAGCTTTACCGGGACAGGGGATGAAAAACTGTTTTTT